This T cell receptor (beta chain) comes out of a study of shared clonotypes between healthy human individuals. General study findings and limits: Inspection by rarefaction showed sorted-subset sequencing to be incomplete despite large depth.

Comment on this clone: Its cognate antigen is unknown.

Positive CCR7 selection of CD45RO-negative cells yielded the naive CD8 cells, and terminally differentiated effector memory CD45RA+ cells were excluded. Donors were healthy HIV-negative adults without recent acute infections or vaccinations. Clones were read by immunoSEQ multiplex PCR, and TCRdb kept only the in-frame ones, dropping some. The sample lists about 2.2 million clones, approximately 94% occurring once. Germline CDR1 is SGHAT and CDR2 is FQNNGV. Trimming left V 1 base short and J 2 bases short, with 11 bases between. This CDR3 is built from 16 residues. This clonotype was sampled from a young man in good health. Some clones in this sample may be carry-over from other donors' samples. The sample comprised naive CD8+ T cells from PBMCs. The chain carries TRBV11-2 and TRBJ2-2, with D hard to call. The CDR3 reads CASSLGRYGNTGELFF. CDR3 bases: TGTGCCAGCAGCTTAGGACGTTACGGCAACACCGGGGAGCTGTTTTTT.